This TCR beta chain appears in the sequencing data of a study of beta chain features in type 1 diabetes. What was sequenced were expressed TCRB transcripts, since all of the isolated RNA had been reverse transcribed. Clones were read by immunoSEQ multiplex PCR, and TCRdb kept only the in-frame ones, dropping some. Of 620,000 or so clones in the sample, roughly 15% are singletons; the top ten hold more than 0.08%. There are a few counts of this clone. This CDR3 spans 13 amino acids. Germline V CDR1 and CDR2: LGHNA, YNFKEQ. V lost 0 bases and J 0 bases, leaving 0 bases between the germline ends. This chain joins TRBV4-2 and TRBJ1-5, with no clear D. The origin of this receptor is a man between 18 and 35 years old in good health. The sequenced sample was naive CD4+ T cells from blood. For the CDR3, the DNA is TGTGCCAGCAGCCAAGATAGCAATCAGCCCCAGCATTTT. This codes for CASSQDSNQPQHF.